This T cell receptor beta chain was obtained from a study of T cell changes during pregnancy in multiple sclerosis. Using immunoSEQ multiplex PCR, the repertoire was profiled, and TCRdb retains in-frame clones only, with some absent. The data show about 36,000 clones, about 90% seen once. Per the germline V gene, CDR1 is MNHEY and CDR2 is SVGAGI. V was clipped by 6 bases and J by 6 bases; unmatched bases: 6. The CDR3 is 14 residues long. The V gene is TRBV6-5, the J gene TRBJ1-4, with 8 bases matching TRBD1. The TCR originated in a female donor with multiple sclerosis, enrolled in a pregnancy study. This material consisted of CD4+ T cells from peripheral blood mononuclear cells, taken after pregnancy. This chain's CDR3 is CASRPTGDYEKLFF. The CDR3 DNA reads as TGTGCCAGCAGGCCGACAGGGGATTATGAAAAACTGTTTTTT.